These T cell receptor beta chains were read from a single sample in a study of cytomegalovirus exposure and HLA in healthy donors. The method was immunoSEQ multiplex PCR; TCRdb's version includes in-frame clones alone and lacks a portion of them. The sample holds over 150,000 clones; more than 65% are singletons and the top ten take roughly 2.7%. Material for sequencing was PBMCs. The source of these receptors is a woman in her forties in good health and CMV-seropositive. The conserved cysteine and the conserved F or W are not part of the CDR3 here.

j_gene,v_gene,CDR3aa
TRBJ2-7,TRBV27,ASGWSGRIYEQY
TRBJ1-1,TRBV4-1,ASSQPPGTVLMNTEAF
TRBJ1-2,TRBV5-8,ASSLNSWDRGSYGYT
TRBJ1-6,TRBV25-1,ASSDMTGVNSPLH
TRBJ1-1,TRBV7-5,ARTVFCENTEAF
TRBJ1-1,TRBV6-5,ASTPPRDFGTEAF
TRBJ2-5,TRBV7-6,ASRTCKSGEEETQY
.,TRBV2,ASTITRQGAYEQY
TRBJ1-2,TRBV27,ASSLLSGQARCGYT
TRBJ2-7,TRBV28,ASSLAHSGRYEQY
TRBJ1-1,TRBV6-1,ASSEVQDTEAF
TRBJ1-1,TRBV6-5,ASSDVTEPYEAF
TRBJ1-4,TRBV7-9,ASSAPGQEEKLF
TRBJ1-6,TRBV5-4,ASSVFPGYNSPLH
TRBJ2-3,TRBV11-2,ASSPTSGFADTQY
TRBJ1-2,TRBV10-3,AISEQGEYGYT
TRBJ2-1,TRBV6-1,ASNPERYSYNEQF
TRBJ1-3,TRBV4-3,ASSQAGAGNTIY
TRBJ2-1,TRBV4-3,ASSQFSSGGFNEQF
TRBJ2-2,TRBV11-2,ASSLSGELF
TRBJ1-4,TRBV5-4,ASSLVGGEKLF
TRBJ1-2,TRBV27,ASSLSPGGKGYP
TRBJ1-2,TRBV19,ASRNRGGYGYT
TRBJ2-3,TRBV9,ASSAQVTDTQY
TRBJ1-2,TRBV18,ASSGQGIRGYGYT
TRBJ2-2,TRBV9,ASSVGTGVSTGELF
TRBJ2-1,TRBV6-6,ASSPGRVDEQF
TRBJ2-5,TRBV7-2,ASSSGLAGVNQETQY
TRBJ2-5,TRBV5-1,ASSLATGLASGSPETQY
TRBJ1-5,TRBV10-3,AISDQNQPQH
TRBJ2-7,TRBV25-1,ASSESGSPSSFR
TRBJ2-5,TRBV19,ASSISIQETQY
TRBJ1-4,TRBV19,ASSISRYNEKLF
TRBJ2-5,TRBV10-3,AISEASVETQY
TRBJ2-3,TRBV9,ASSGLAGGPSDTQY
TRBJ1-5,TRBV6-5,ASSSTEPISNQPQN
TRBJ2-1,TRBV7-3,ASSLSLAGGLNEQF
TRBJ1-5,TRBV28,ASYGAGQGNQPQH
TRBJ1-2,TRBV11-2,ASSPDRGGGYT
TRBJ2-1,TRBV7-3,ASSPRQDFSYNEQF
TRBJ2-3,TRBV12-2,ASRLEAGACTDTQY